This T cell receptor (beta chain) was sequenced for a study of blood T cell repertoires in COVID-19. Across the whole study: Italy, Spain and the United States were the sources of the convalescent and acute COVID-19 samples.

Authors' processing steps: Reference gene primers were amplified, and this amplification served to estimate nucleated cell counts. The protocol was immunoSEQ multiplex PCR, while the TCRdb copy is restricted to in-frame clones and leaves out a portion. D and trimming were read from the DNA, whereas the V and J calls and clone size are those reported in that table. The repertoire holds some 300,000 clones, with roughly 84% as singletons. The study recruited people aged 18 to 89 years across under 25 US areas. What the recovered Cohort 3 donors had was two negative PCRs, clearance, or symptom resolution. This CDR3 comprises 16 residues.

The source material was PBMCs or T cells enriched from blood (not recorded which). This receptor was obtained from a woman in her 30s who had recovered from COVID-19. The gene calls are TRBV21-1 and TRBJ1-5; the DNA was not used to check the table's D call, TRBD1. TRBV21-1 is a known pseudogene. Written as DNA, the CDR3 is TGTGCCAGCAGCAAAGGACTCCCAGGGGGAGGTCAGCCCCAGCATTTT. Amino acid sequence: CASSKGLPGGGQPQHF.